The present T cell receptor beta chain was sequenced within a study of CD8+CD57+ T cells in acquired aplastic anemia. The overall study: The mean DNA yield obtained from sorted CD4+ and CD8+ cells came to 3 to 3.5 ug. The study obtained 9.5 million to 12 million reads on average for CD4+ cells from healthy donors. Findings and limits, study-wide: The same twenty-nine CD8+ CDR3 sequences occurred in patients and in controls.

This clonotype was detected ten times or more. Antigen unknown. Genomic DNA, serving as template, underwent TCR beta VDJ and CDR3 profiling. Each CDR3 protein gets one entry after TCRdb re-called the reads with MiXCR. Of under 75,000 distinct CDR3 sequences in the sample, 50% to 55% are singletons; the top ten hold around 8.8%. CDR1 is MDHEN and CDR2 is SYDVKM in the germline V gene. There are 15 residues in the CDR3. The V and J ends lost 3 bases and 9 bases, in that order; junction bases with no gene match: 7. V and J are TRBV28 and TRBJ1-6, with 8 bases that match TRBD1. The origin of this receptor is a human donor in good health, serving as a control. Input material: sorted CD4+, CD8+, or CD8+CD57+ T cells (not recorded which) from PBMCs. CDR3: CASSFAAGGRSPLHF. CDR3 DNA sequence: TGTGCCAGCAGTTTTGCGGCAGGGGGCCGTTCACCCCTCCACTTT.